These T cell receptor beta chains were read from a single sample in a study of T-cell reconstitution after alpha-beta-depleted transplantation in children. TCRdb redid the calling of the PCR reads with MiXCR, one entry per CDR3 protein. The repertoire holds more than 90,000 distinct CDR3 sequences, with around a tenth as singletons. The source was PBMCs, collected before TCRalphabeta/CD19-depleted stem cell transplant. These receptors were taken from a boy younger than 10 with acute lymphoblastic leukemia, due to receive a stem cell transplant. Both conserved end residues are trimmed from each CDR3. A D gene is named only where the DNA matches it firmly.

TRBV12-3/TRBV12-4	TRBJ2-1	-	ASSLDRGPYNEQF
TRBV5-1	TRBJ2-5	-	ASSLGGGEETQY
TRBV7-3	TRBJ2-5	TRBD1	ASKTTGAVEETQY
TRBV7-9	TRBJ2-1	-	ASSLALAYEQF
TRBV5-1	TRBJ2-1	-	ASSLYLRGEQF
TRBV12-3/TRBV12-4	TRBJ2-6	-	ASGDVSSGANVLT
TRBV2	TRBJ2-2	TRBD2	ASSGWREENTGELF
TRBV2	TRBJ1-2	-	ASSPRAGFYGYT
TRBV5-1	TRBJ2-1	-	ASSPRTSYNEQF
TRBV30	TRBJ2-3	TRBD2	AWSVPGLAGGPIRPDTQY
TRBV11-2	TRBJ2-7	-	ASSTDPGYTYEQY
TRBV12-3/TRBV12-4	TRBJ2-2	-	ASSFLGELF
TRBV11-2	TRBJ2-1	-	ASSLDHGGLWNEQF
TRBV6-5	TRBJ1-2	-	ASSYRGLSDRYGYT
TRBV5-1	TRBJ2-3	TRBD2	ASTRLAGDTDTQY